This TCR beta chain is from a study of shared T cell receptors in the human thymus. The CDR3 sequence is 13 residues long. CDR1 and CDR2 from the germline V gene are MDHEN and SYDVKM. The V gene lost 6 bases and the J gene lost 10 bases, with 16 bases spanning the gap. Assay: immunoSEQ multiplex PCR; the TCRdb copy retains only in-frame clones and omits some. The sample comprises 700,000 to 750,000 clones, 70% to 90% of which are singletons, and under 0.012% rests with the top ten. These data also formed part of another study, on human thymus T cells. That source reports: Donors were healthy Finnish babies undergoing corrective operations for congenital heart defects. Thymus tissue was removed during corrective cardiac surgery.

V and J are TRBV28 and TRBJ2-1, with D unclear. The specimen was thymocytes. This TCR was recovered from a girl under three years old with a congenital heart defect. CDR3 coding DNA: TGTGCCAGCAGGCCTCCGAGGAACCTCGAGCAGTTCTTC. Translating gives CASRPPRNLEQFF.